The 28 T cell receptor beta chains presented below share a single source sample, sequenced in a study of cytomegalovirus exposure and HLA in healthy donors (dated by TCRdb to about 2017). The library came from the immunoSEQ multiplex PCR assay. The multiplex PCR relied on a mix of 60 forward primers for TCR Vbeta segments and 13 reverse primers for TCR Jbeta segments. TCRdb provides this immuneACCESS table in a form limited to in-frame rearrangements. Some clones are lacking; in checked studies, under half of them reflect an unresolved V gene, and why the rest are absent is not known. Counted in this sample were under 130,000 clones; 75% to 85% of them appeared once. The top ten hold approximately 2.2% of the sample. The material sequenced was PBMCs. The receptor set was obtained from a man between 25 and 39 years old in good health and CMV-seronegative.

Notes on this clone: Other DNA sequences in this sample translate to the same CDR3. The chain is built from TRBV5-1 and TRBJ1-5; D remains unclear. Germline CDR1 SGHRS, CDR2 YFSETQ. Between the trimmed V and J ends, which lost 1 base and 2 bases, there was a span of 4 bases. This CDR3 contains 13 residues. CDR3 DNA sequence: TGCGCCAGCAGCTTGACAGGCAATCAGCCCCAGCATTTT. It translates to CASSLTGNQPQHF.

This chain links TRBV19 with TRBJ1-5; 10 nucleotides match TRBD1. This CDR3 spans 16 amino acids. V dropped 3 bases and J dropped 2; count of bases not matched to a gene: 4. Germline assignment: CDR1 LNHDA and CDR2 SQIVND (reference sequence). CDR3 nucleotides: TGTGCCAGTAGTATCTCCGGGACAGGGGGCAATCAGCCCCAGCATTTT. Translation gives CASSISGTGGNQPQHF.

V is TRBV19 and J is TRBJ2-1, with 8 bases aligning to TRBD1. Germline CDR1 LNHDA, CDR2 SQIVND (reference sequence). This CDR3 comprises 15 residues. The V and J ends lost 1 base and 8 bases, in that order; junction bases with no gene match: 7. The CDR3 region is CASSIVQGEGDEQFF. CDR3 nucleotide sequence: TGTGCCAGTAGTATAGTACAGGGGGAAGGGGATGAGCAGTTCTTC. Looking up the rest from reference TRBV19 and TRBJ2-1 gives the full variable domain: DGGITQSPKYLFRKEGQNVTLSCEQNLNHDAMYWYRQDPGQGLRLIYYSQIVNDFQKGDIAEGYSVSREKKESFPLTVTSAQKNPTAFYLCASSIVQGEGDEQFFGPGTRLTVL.

CDR3 amino acids: CASSLQGTYEKLFF. The CDR3 nucleotides are TGTGCCAGCAGTTTACAGGGGACTTATGAAAAACTGTTTTTT. The chain carries TRBV2 and TRBJ1-4; 7 bases line up with TRBD1. The CDR3 contains 14 residues. The germline V gene encodes CDR1 SNHLY and CDR2 FYNNEI. V shed 5 bases and J 6 bases; nucleotides not matched to a gene: 6.

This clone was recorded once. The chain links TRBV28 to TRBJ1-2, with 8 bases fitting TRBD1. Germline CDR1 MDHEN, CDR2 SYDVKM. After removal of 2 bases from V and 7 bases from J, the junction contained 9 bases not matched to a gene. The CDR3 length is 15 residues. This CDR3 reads CASSLGGQGAGGYTF. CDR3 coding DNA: TGTGCCAGCAGTTTAGGGGGGCAGGGGGCTGGTGGCTACACCTTC.

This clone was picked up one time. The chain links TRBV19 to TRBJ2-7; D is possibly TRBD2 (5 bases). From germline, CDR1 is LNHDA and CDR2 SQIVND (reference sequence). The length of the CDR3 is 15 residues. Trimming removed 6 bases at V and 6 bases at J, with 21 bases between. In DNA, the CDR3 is TGTGCCAGTAGACTCTCAGGAAATCCGGGGTCCGAGCAGTACTTC. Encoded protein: CASRLSGNPGSEQYF.

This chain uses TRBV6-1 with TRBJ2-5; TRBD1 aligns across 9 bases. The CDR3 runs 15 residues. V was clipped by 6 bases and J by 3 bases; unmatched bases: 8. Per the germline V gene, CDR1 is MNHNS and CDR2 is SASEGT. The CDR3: CASRMGQGWEETQYF. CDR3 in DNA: TGTGCCAGCAGGATGGGACAGGGATGGGAAGAGACCCAGTACTTC.

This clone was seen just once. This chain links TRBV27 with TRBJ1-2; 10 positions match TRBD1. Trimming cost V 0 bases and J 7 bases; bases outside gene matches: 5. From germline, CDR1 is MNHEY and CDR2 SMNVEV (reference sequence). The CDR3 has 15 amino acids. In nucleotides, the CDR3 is TGTGCCAGCAGTTTATCGACAGGGGGCGCGTCTGGCTACACCTTC. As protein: CASSLSTGGASGYTF.

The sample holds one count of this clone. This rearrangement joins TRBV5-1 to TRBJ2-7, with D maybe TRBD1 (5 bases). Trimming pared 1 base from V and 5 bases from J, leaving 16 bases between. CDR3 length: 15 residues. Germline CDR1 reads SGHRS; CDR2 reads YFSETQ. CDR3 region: CASSLQGSGTDEQYF. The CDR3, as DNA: TGCGCCAGCAGCTTGCAGGGATCCGGAACCGACGAGCAGTACTTC.

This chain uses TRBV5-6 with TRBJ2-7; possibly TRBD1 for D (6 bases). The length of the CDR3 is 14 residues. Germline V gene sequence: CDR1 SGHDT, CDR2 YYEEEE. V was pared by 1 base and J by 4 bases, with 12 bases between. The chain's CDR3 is CASSLSGHIYEQYF. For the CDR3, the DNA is TGTGCCAGCAGCTTGTCGGGACATATATACGAGCAGTACTTC.

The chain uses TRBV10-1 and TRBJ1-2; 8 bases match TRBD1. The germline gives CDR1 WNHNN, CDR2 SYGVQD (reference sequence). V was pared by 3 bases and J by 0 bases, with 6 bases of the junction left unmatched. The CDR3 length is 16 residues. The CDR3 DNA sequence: TGCGCCAGCAGTGACGGACAGGGTAAAGCTAACTATGGCTACACCTTC. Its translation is CASSDGQGKANYGYTF.

The chain's CDR3 is CASSLGAANTEAFF. The CDR3 DNA is TGTGCCAGCAGCTTAGGTGCGGCGAACACTGAAGCTTTCTTT. The genes are TRBV7-2 and TRBJ1-1; D remains ambiguous. The CDR3 is 14 residues long. The germline V gene has CDR1 SGHTA and CDR2 FQGNSA. With 1 base removed from V and 1 base from J, the gap between germline ends came to 7 bases.

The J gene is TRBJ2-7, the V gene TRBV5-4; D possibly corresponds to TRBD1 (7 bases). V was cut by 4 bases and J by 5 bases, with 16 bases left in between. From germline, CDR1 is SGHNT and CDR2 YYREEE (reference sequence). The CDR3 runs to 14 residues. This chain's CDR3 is CASSTGQAGHEQYF. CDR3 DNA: TGTGCCAGCAGCACCGGACAGGCGGGACACGAGCAGTACTTC.

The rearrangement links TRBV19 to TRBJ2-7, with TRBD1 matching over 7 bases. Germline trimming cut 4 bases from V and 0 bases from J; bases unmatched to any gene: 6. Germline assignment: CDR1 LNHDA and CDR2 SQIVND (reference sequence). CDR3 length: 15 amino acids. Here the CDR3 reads CASSRNRGDSYEQYF. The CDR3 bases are TGTGCCAGTAGTAGAAACAGGGGAGACTCCTACGAGCAGTACTTC.

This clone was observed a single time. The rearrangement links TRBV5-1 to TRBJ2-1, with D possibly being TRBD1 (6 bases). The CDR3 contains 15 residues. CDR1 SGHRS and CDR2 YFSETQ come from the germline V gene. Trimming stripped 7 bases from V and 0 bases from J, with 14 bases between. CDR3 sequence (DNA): TGCGCCAGCCAGGTGCAGGGGAGCTCCTACAATGAGCAGTTCTTC. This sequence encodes CASQVQGSSYNEQFF. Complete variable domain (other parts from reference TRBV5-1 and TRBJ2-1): KAGVTQTPRYLIKTRGQQVTLSCSPISGHRSVSWYQQTPGQGLQFLFEYFSETQRNKGNFPGRFSGRQFSNSRSEMNVSTLELGDSALYLCASQVQGSSYNEQFFGPGTRLTVL.

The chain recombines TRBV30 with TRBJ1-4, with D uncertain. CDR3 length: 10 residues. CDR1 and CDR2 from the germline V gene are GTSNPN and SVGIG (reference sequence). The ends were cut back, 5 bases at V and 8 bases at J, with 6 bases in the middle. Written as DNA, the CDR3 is TGTGCCTGGGGGAGGGAAAAACTGTTTTTT. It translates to CAWGREKLFF.

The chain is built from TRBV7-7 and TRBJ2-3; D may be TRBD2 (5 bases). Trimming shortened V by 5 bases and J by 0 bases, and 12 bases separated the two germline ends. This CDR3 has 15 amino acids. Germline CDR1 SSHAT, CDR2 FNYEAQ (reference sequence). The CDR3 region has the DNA TGTGCCAGCAGCCCCGGGGTACTTAGCACAGATACGCAGTATTTT. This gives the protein CASSPGVLSTDTQYF.

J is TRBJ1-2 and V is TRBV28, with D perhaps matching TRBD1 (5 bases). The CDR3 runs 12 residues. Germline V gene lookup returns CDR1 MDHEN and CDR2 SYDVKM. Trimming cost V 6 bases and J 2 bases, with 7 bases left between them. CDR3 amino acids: CASSRQNYGYTF. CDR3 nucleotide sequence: TGTGCCAGCAGCCGACAGAACTATGGCTACACCTTC.

The CDR3 spells CASSRGDRDTGELFF. The CDR3 DNA reads TGTGCCAGCAGTCGAGGGGACAGGGACACCGGGGAGCTGTTTTTT. V gene TRBV28 combines with J gene TRBJ2-2, with 9 bases lining up with TRBD1. The CDR3 covers 15 residues. Per the germline V gene, CDR1 is MDHEN and CDR2 is SYDVKM. Unmatched junction bases numbered 4, after V lost 5 bases and J lost 3 bases.

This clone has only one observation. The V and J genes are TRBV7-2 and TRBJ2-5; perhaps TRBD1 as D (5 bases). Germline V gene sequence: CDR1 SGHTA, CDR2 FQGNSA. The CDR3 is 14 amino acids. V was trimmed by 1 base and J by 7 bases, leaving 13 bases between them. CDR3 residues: CASSLGDLRGTQYF. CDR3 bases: TGTGCCAGCAGCTTAGGTGACTTAAGGGGGACCCAGTACTTC.

The CDR3 here is CASSLGTGVHEQYF. The CDR3 nucleotides are TGTGCCAGCAGCTTAGGGACAGGGGTACACGAGCAGTACTTC. The rearrangement joins TRBV11-3 to TRBJ2-7; TRBD1 aligns across 9 bases. With 1 base clipped from V and 5 bases from J, the junction kept 3 bases outside the gene matches. The CDR3 length is 14 residues. Germline V gives CDR1 SGHNT, CDR2 YENEEA.

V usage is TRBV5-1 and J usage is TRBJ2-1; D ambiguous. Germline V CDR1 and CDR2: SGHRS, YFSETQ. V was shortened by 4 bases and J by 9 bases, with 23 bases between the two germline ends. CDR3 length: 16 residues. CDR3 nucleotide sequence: TGCGCCAGCAGCCCCGGAGCGCAGTTACAATCCAGTGAGCAGTTCTTC. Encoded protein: CASSPGAQLQSSEQFF.

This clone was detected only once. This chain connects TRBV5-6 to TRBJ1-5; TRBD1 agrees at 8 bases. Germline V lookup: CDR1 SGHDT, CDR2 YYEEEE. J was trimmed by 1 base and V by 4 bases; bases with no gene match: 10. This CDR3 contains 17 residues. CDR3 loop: CASSSLDRGRSNQPQHF. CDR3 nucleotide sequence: TGTGCCAGCAGCAGTTTAGACAGGGGAAGGAGCAATCAGCCCCAGCATTTT.

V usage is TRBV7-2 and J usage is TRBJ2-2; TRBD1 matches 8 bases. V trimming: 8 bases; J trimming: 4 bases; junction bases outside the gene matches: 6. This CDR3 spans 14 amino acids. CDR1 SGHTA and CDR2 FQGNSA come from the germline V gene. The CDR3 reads CASSRTGTTGELFF. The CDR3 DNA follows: TGTGCCAGCTCGCGGACAGGGACCACCGGGGAGCTGTTTTTT. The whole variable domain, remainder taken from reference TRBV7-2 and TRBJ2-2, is GAGVSQSPSNKVTEKGKDVELRCDPISGHTALYWYRQSLGQGLEFLIYFQGNSAPDKSGLPSDRFSAERTGGSVSTLTIQRTQQEDSAVYLCASSRTGTTGELFFGEGSRLTVL.

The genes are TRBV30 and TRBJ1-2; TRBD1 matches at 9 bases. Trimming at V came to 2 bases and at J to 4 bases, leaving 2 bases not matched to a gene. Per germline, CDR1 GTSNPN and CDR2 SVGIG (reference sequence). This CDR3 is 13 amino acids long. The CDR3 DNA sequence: TGTGCCTGGAGTATACAGGGGGCCTATGGCTACACCTTC. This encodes CAWSIQGAYGYTF.

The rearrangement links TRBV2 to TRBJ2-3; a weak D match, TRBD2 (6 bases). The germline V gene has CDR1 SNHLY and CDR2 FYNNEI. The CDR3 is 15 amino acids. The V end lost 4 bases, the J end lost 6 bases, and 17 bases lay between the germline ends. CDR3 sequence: CASSVLGAGSDTQYF. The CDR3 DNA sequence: TGTGCCAGCAGTGTCTTAGGGGCGGGAAGCGATACGCAGTATTTT.

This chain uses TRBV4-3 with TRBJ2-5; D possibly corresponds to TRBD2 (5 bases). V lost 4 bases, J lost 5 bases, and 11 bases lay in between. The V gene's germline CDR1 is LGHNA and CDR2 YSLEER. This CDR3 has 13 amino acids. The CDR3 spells CASSRQDSETQYF. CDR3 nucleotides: TGCGCCAGCAGCCGGCAGGACTCGGAGACCCAGTACTTC.

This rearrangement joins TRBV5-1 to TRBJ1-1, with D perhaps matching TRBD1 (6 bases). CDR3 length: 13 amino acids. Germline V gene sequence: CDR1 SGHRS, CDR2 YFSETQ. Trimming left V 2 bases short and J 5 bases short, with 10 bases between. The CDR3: CASSFGQGTEAFF. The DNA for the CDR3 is TGCGCCAGCAGCTTCGGGCAGGGGACTGAAGCTTTCTTT. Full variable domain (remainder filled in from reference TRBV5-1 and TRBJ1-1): KAGVTQTPRYLIKTRGQQVTLSCSPISGHRSVSWYQQTPGQGLQFLFEYFSETQRNKGNFPGRFSGRQFSNSRSEMNVSTLELGDSALYLCASSFGQGTEAFFGQGTRLTVV.